These 20 T cell receptor beta chains were all obtained from the same sample, sequenced in a study of response to subunit inactivated influenza vaccine. TCRdb independently ran MiXCR on the RT-PCR reads; one entry per CDR3 protein. The profile covers roughly 630,000 distinct CDR3 sequences, with 12% to 15% appearing a single time and 7.5% to 8% taken by the ten largest. Here the sequenced sample was PBMCs from blood, taken 14 to 15 days before vaccination. The receptors here all came from a man aged 50 to 60 who received an inactivated influenza vaccine.

This clonotype turned up a few times. The chain is built from TRBV20-1 and TRBJ1-2; D is uncertain. Looked up from germline, CDR1 is DFQATT and CDR2 is SNEGSKA (reference sequence). Trimming shortened V by 6 bases and J by 4 bases, and 18 bases separated the two germline ends. This CDR3 is 14 amino acids long. The CDR3 protein is CSARRARDPYGYTF. The CDR3 DNA reads TGCAGTGCCAGGAGGGCGCGCGATCCCTATGGCTACACCTTC.

V is TRBV3-1 and J is TRBJ2-6, with D possibly TRBD1 on 5 matching bases. The germline V and J ends were trimmed by 1 base and 4 bases, with 11 bases remaining between them. This CDR3 is built from 16 residues. From germline, CDR1 is LGHDT and CDR2 YNNKEL (reference sequence). In DNA, the CDR3 is TGTGCCAGCAGCCAAGTCTTAGGGGCCGGGGCCAACGTCCTGACTTTC. Translating gives CASSQVLGAGANVLTF.

This clonotype has at least ten counts. The chain uses TRBV29-1 and TRBJ2-1; D may be TRBD1 (6 bases). The germline V and J ends were trimmed by 6 bases and 11 bases, with 17 bases remaining between them. The germline V gene encodes CDR1 SQVTM and CDR2 ANQGSEA. The CDR3 is made up of 12 amino acids. CDR3 DNA: TGCAGCGTGAAGACTGGGGGCCTTCAGCAGTTCTTC. Its protein is CSVKTGGLQQFF.

This clonotype appeared a few times. The chain uses TRBV7-7 and TRBJ2-5; weak D call: TRBD1 (6 bases). Trimming removed 4 bases from V and 4 bases from J, with 13 bases in between. The CDR3 length is 14 residues. Per germline, CDR1 SSHAT and CDR2 FNYEAQ (reference sequence). The CDR3: CASSSGAWGETQYF. CDR3 bases: TGTGCCAGCAGCTCAGGGGCCTGGGGAGAGACCCAGTACTTC.

Only a few counts were recorded for this clonotype. This chain uses TRBV12-3 or TRBV12-4 with TRBJ2-4; 7 nucleotides line up with TRBD2. This CDR3 contains 16 residues. The trim removed 1 base at V and 8 bases at J, leaving 11 bases unmatched. The CDR3 reads CASSLGTSGAEDIQYF. The CDR3 nucleotides read TGTGCCAGCAGTTTAGGAACAAGCGGGGCGGAGGACATTCAGTACTTC.

This chain connects TRBV23-1 to TRBJ2-2, with D possibly called TRBD1 or TRBD2 (5 bases each). Being an ORF, TRBV23-1 has a function that is uncertain. The germline V and J ends were trimmed by 6 bases and 2 bases, with 25 bases remaining between them. CDR3 length: 19 amino acids. Written as DNA, the CDR3 is TGCGCCAGCAGCCAGGGCCCTCTGAAACGGGGCGCCAACACCGGGGAGCTGTTTTTT. Its translation: CASSQGPLKRGANTGELFF.

At least ten counts were recorded for this clonotype. The chain is built from TRBV3-1 and TRBJ1-1, with 8 positions matching TRBD1. V shed 0 bases and J 10 bases; nucleotides not matched to a gene: 4. This CDR3 is built from 13 residues. CDR1 and CDR2 (germline): LGHDT, YNNKEL (reference sequence). The CDR3 region has the DNA TGTGCCAGCAGCCAAGATCCAGGGACAGGAGCTTTCTTT. Residues: CASSQDPGTGAFF.

This clonotype was recorded at least ten times. The V call is TRBV7-8, the J call TRBJ2-1; D is perhaps TRBD2 (6 bases). Germline assignment: CDR1 SGHVS and CDR2 FQNEAQ. Trimming removed 4 bases from V and 3 bases from J, with 25 bases in between. The CDR3 loop spans 19 amino acids. CDR3 in DNA: TGTGCCAGCAGCTCTCAAGTCACGGTGAGCGGGTTGGTCTACAATGAGCAGTTCTTC. Translation: CASSSQVTVSGLVYNEQFF.

The chain employs TRBV12-3 or TRBV12-4 and TRBJ1-2, with 10 positions matching TRBD1. The CDR3 totals 14 residues. Trimming at V came to 5 bases and at J to 5 bases, leaving 5 bases not matched to a gene. CDR3 sequence (DNA): TGTGCCAGCAGTACCCGGACAGGGGGATATGGCTACACCTTC. Its translation: CASSTRTGGYGYTF.

About this clonotype itself: Lacking the conserved final phenylalanine or tryptophan, this CDR3 likely reflects a read error. It is unclear where the CDR3 begins or ends on the DNA, so no DNA is shown, and the CDR3 is as TCRdb lists it. The V and J genes are TRBV20-1 and TRBJ2-5; whether TRBD2, the table's D call, matches the DNA was not checked. Germline values: CDR1 DFQATT, CDR2 SNEGSKA (reference sequence). The CDR3 numbers 9 amino acids, ends counted. The CDR3 here is CSARPGLAG.

In this sample, this clonotype turned up a few times. The gene calls are TRBV4-2 and TRBJ2-7, with 8 bases fitting TRBD1. Per the germline V gene, CDR1 is LGHNA and CDR2 is YNFKEQ. Trimming removed 1 base from V and 2 bases from J; junction bases left unmatched: 10. CDR3 length equals 17 residues. For the CDR3, the DNA is TGTGCCAGCAGCCAAGGCTTGGCCCGGGACAGGACCTACGAGCAGTACTTC. Its translation: CASSQGLARDRTYEQYF.

The rearrangement joins TRBV28 to TRBJ2-7, with D tentatively TRBD1 or TRBD2 (5 bases each). Trimming pared 6 bases from V and 3 bases from J, leaving 15 bases between. There are 14 residues in the CDR3. Germline lookup yields CDR1 MDHEN and CDR2 SYDVKM. This chain's CDR3 is CASSVEGPGYEQYF. In DNA form, the CDR3 reads TGTGCCAGCAGCGTAGAGGGGCCGGGCTACGAGCAGTACTTC.

This chain connects TRBV6-5 to TRBJ2-2; no clear D. V was clipped by 4 bases and J by 6 bases, with 9 bases between them. Germline loops: CDR1 MNHEY, CDR2 SVGAGI. The CDR3 totals 13 residues. The CDR3 is CASSSGWAGELFF. The DNA of the CDR3 is TGTGCCAGCAGTTCAGGTTGGGCCGGGGAGCTGTTTTTT.

The genes are TRBV29-1 and TRBJ1-1, with D possibly TRBD1 on 5 matching bases. V dropped 1 base and J dropped 1 base, with 13 bases sitting between them. This CDR3 has 15 amino acids. In germline, CDR1 is SQVTM, CDR2 ANQGSEA. CDR3 in amino acids: CSVEGSGRRNTEAFF. CDR3 sequence (DNA): TGCAGCGTTGAAGGGTCGGGACGGCGGAACACTGAAGCTTTCTTT.

In regard to this clonotype: A clone one base away is much larger, so this may be a read error. The chain has TRBV7-8 and TRBJ1-1, with D possibly TRBD1 on 6 matching bases. There are 14 residues in the CDR3. The germline CDR1 and CDR2 sequences are SGHVS and FQNEAQ. In DNA form, the CDR3 reads TGTGCCTGCAGCTCGTACAGGGACGCGACTGAAGCTTTCTTT. Encoded protein: CACSSYRDATEAFF.

The CDR3 protein is CASSEYGIQYF. Written as DNA, the CDR3 is TGTGCCAGCAGTGAATATGGCATTCAGTACTTC. The V call is TRBV25-1, the J call TRBJ2-4; D remains ambiguous. The CDR3 is made up of 11 amino acids. The germline CDR1 and CDR2 sequences are MGHDK and SYGVNS. Between the trimmed V and J ends, which lost 0 bases and 9 bases, there was a span of 3 bases.

The V and J genes are TRBV12-3 or TRBV12-4 and TRBJ2-1, with 7 bases that match TRBD1. J lost 14 bases, V lost 3 bases, and 10 bases had no gene match. The CDR3 contains 13 residues. The CDR3 coding sequence is TGTGCCAGCAGTTTTGGGTTGAGAACAGGGGAGTTCTTC. It codes for CASSFGLRTGEFF.

This clonotype was seen repeatedly, ten times or more. The chain is built from TRBV11-2 and TRBJ2-4; weak D call: TRBD2 (5 bases). Germline V gene data show CDR1 as SGHAT and CDR2 as FQNNGV. V was clipped by 5 bases and J by 1 base, with 15 bases between them. The CDR3 loop spans 16 amino acids. The DNA for the CDR3 is TGTGCCAGCAGCCCACAACCCGGGGTCGCCAAAAACATTCAGTACTTC. It yields the protein CASSPQPGVAKNIQYF.

The chain combines TRBV4-1 with TRBJ2-3; TRBD2 is a possible D gene (7 bases). There are 19 residues in the CDR3. Germline V gene data show CDR1 as MGHRA and CDR2 as YSYEKL. Trimming stripped 8 bases from V and 1 base from J, with 28 bases between. The DNA for the CDR3 is TGCGCCAGCTGGGGACCAGGACTAGAGGACAGCCTCGGCACAGATACGCAGTATTTT. Its protein is CASWGPGLEDSLGTDTQYF.

This clonotype has just a few counts. The gene calls are TRBV6-5 and TRBJ2-7; D is unclear. V lost 0 bases, J lost 3 bases, and 15 bases lay in between. Germline-derived CDR1 and CDR2 are MNHEY and SVGAGI. The CDR3 runs to 16 residues. The DNA of the CDR3 is TGTGCCAGCAGTTACTCGAATAGGAAGGGCCTCTACGAGCAGTACTTC. Protein: CASSYSNRKGLYEQYF.